What follows are 14 T cell receptor beta chains derived from one specimen sequenced in a study of cytomegalovirus exposure and HLA in healthy donors. Clones were read by immunoSEQ multiplex PCR, and TCRdb kept only the in-frame ones, dropping some. The table records 150,000 to 200,000 clones, around nine tenths of them present only once. The sample comprised PBMCs. Receptors originate from a man aged 18 to 30 in good health and CMV-seronegative.

V gene TRBV6-1 combines with J gene TRBJ2-7; the D gene is possibly TRBD1 (7 bases). V lost 3 bases, J lost 7 bases, and 19 bases lay in between. CDR1 is MNHNS and CDR2 is SASEGT in the germline V gene. This CDR3 has 15 amino acids. The CDR3 DNA sequence: TGTGCCAGCAGTGATCTAAGGACAGGACGGGGGGAGCAGTACTTC. It is translated as CASSDLRTGRGEQYF.

The chain employs TRBV4-1 and TRBJ1-1; no reliable D call. CDR1 and CDR2 from the germline V gene are MGHRA and YSYEKL. The CDR3 loop spans 12 amino acids. V was cut by 4 bases and J by 1 base, with 4 bases left in between. CDR3 region: CASSRGNTEAFF. The CDR3 DNA sequence: TGCGCCAGCAGCCGCGGGAACACTGAAGCTTTCTTT.

By frequency in the sample, this clone is medium-sized. This sequence joins TRBV28 and TRBJ1-5; possibly TRBD1 for D (6 bases). CDR1 and CDR2 from the germline V gene are MDHEN and SYDVKM. The ends were cut back, 6 bases at V and 0 bases at J, with 18 bases in the middle. The CDR3 has 17 amino acids. DNA for the CDR3: TGTGCCAGCAGCGGGCCGGGGGGCGAAGATAGCAATCAGCCCCAGCATTTT. This codes for CASSGPGGEDSNQPQHF.

The chain carries TRBV7-8 and TRBJ2-1; TRBD1 might be the D (6 bases). Germline V gives CDR1 SGHVS, CDR2 FQNEAQ. CDR3 length equals 15 residues. Trimming left V 1 base short and J 7 bases short, with 14 bases between. This chain's CDR3 is CASSLDRGGKNEQFF. In DNA, the CDR3 is TGTGCCAGCAGCTTAGACAGAGGGGGAAAGAATGAGCAGTTCTTC. Using reference TRBV7-8 and TRBJ2-1 for the parts outside the CDR3, the full variable domain is GAGVSQSPRYKVAKRGQDVALRCDPISGHVSLFWYQQALGQGPEFLTYFQNEAQLDKSGLPSDRFFAERPEGSVSTLKIQRTQQEDSAVYLCASSLDRGGKNEQFFGPGTRLTVL.

This clone was seen more than once but under ten times. V gene TRBV7-9 combines with J gene TRBJ1-3; D gene uncertain. The CDR3 is made up of 15 amino acids. CDR1 SEHNR and CDR2 FQNEAQ come from the germline V gene (reference sequence). Trimming removed 1 base from V and 0 bases from J, with 7 bases in between. Here the CDR3 reads CASSLDVSSGNTIYF. The CDR3 coding sequence is TGTGCCAGCAGCTTAGATGTTAGCTCTGGAAACACCATATATTTT. The variable domain in full, with the rest retrieved from reference TRBV7-9 and TRBJ1-3, is DTGVSQNPRHKITKRGQNVTFRCDPISEHNRLYWYRQTLGQGPEFLTYFQNEAQLEKSRLLSDRFSAERPKGSFSTLEIQRTEQGDSAMYLCASSLDVSSGNTIYFGEGSWLTVV.

This clone came up a few times. This chain uses TRBV27 with TRBJ1-5; a weak D match, TRBD1 (6 bases). This CDR3 contains 13 residues. The V gene's germline CDR1 is MNHEY and CDR2 SMNVEV (reference sequence). The V and J ends lost 5 bases and 6 bases respectively, with 11 bases between them. The CDR3 sequence is CASSQQGRQPQHF. The CDR3 DNA reads as TGTGCCAGCAGTCAACAGGGCCGTCAGCCCCAGCATTTT.

This clone appeared once. This chain uses TRBV2 with TRBJ2-1; TRBD2 matches 13 bases. The V gene end was trimmed by 3 bases and the J gene end by 2 bases; junction bases not matched to a gene: 7. CDR3 length: 18 residues. Germline loops: CDR1 SNHLY, CDR2 FYNNEI. This chain's CDR3 is CASSDIKLAGGTYNEQFF. CDR3 sequence (DNA): TGTGCCAGCAGTGACATCAAACTAGCGGGAGGGACCTACAATGAGCAGTTCTTC.

Details on this clone: At the DNA level, this CDR3 is encoded by other sequences in the same sample as well. The chain has TRBV4-2 and TRBJ2-7; 9 nucleotides agree with TRBD2. The CDR3 loop spans 15 amino acids. Per germline, CDR1 LGHNA and CDR2 YNFKEQ. Trimming took 1 base from V and 2 from J; bases not matched to a gene: 3. This CDR3 is CASSQVAGGAYEQYF. The CDR3 DNA reads as TGTGCCAGCAGCCAAGTGGCGGGAGGGGCCTACGAGCAGTACTTC.

The CDR3 DNA sequence: TGTGCCAGCTCACCCGGGAGGGCTAACACCGGGGAGCTGTTTTTT. Protein product: CASSPGRANTGELFF. This chain links TRBV18 with TRBJ2-2, with 8 nucleotides matching TRBD2. Germline-derived CDR1 and CDR2 are KGHSH and LQKENI. CDR3 length equals 15 residues. Unmatched junction bases numbered 2, after V lost 3 bases and J lost 2 bases.

The CDR3 region is CASSLNQVREQYF. The DNA of the CDR3 is TGTGCCAGCAGCTTAAATCAGGTTCGCGAGCAGTACTTC. J is TRBJ2-7 and V is TRBV7-6; no definite D call. Trimming removed 2 bases at V and 6 bases at J, with 11 bases between. The CDR3 spans 13 residues. CDR1 SGHVS and CDR2 FNYEAQ come from the germline V gene.

This clone was seen once. The genes are TRBV5-1 and TRBJ1-1; TRBD1 might be the D (6 bases). In germline, CDR1 is SGHRS, CDR2 YFSETQ. The CDR3 spans 13 residues. V lost 4 bases and J 4 bases, leaving 11 bases between the germline ends. CDR3 bases: TGCGCCAGCAGCGGAACAGGGATCACTGAAGCTTTCTTT. Protein sequence: CASSGTGITEAFF.

The CDR3 nucleotides are TGTGCCAGCAGCTTGGAACAGTCCTCTGGAAACACCATATATTTT. Translation: CASSLEQSSGNTIYF. The chain recombines TRBV5-4 with TRBJ1-3; D is unclear. Trimming pared 0 bases from V and 0 bases from J, leaving 7 bases between. Germline CDR1 SGHNT, CDR2 YYREEE (reference sequence). This CDR3 has 15 residues.

With regard to this clone: At one end the junction does not follow the germline gene, possibly because of a read error. This chain uses TRBV18 with TRBJ1-5; D gene unclear. The germline V gene encodes CDR1 KGHSH and CDR2 LQKENI. This CDR3 has 18 residues. The CDR3 is CASSQYSGFPDGNQPQHF. For the CDR3, the DNA is TGTGCCAGCTCACAATACTCGGGATTTCCGGATGGCAATCAGCCTCAGCATTTT.

The chain combines TRBV5-1 with TRBJ2-1; 13 bases align to TRBD2. The CDR3 is made up of 19 amino acids. The germline V gene encodes CDR1 SGHRS and CDR2 YFSETQ. The trim removed 4 bases at V and 1 base at J, leaving 11 bases unmatched. CDR3 sequence (DNA): TGCGCCAGCAGCCCAATAACCGGACTAGCGGGAGATTCCTACAATGAGCAGTTCTTC. This gives the protein CASSPITGLAGDSYNEQFF.